This T cell receptor beta chain was observed in a study of blood T cells in healthy people across ages. A sample-barcoded 5' primer and a J-beta primer mix were used in a second PCR of about 6 to 11 cycles. TCRdb re-analysed the 5' RACE reads in MiXCR, keeping a single row per CDR3 protein. The data hold about 930,000 distinct CDR3 sequences, with 25% to 35% observed a single time. The V gene's germline CDR1 is MDHEN and CDR2 SYDVKM. V dropped 6 bases and J dropped 1; count of bases not matched to a gene: 12. This CDR3 is built from 17 residues. These data also formed part of another study, on T cells of mothers and their children.

The chain couples TRBV28 to TRBJ1-5; 7 bases are shared with TRBD1. Source material: blood. The sequence was obtained from a woman in her forties in good health. CDR3 amino acids: CASRHLNRGYSNQPQHF. DNA for the CDR3: TGTGCCAGCAGACACCTCAACAGGGGTTACAGCAATCAGCCCCAGCATTTT. Together with reference TRBV28 and TRBJ1-5, the CDR3 gives the full variable domain: DVKVTQSSRYLVKRTGEKVFLECVQDMDHENMFWYRQDPGLGLRLIYFSYDVKMKEKGDIPEGYSVSREKKERFSLILESASTNQTSMYLCASRHLNRGYSNQPQHFGDGTRLSIL.